These 24 T cell receptor beta chains were sequenced from one sample in a study of vaccination and CD4 T cells after COVID-19. Treatment given: roughly ten-day PBMC culture with coronavirus spike peptide pools or control peptides (ViraFEST assay). An unexposed donor provided the CD4+ T cells, which were collected before the COVID-19 pandemic (2011-2018). Sequencing of DNA taken from cultured CD4+ T cells relied on the Oncomine TCR Beta short-read assay. TCRdb re-analysed the PCR reads in MiXCR, keeping a single row per CDR3 protein. The data show thousands of distinct CDR3 sequences, under 60% seen once. Their specific antigens are unknown. Specimen: CD4+ T cells from blood, cultured in vitro. These receptors came from a human donor in good health.

V is TRBV28 and J is TRBJ2-5; D could derive from TRBD1 or TRBD2 (5 bases each). Germline loops: CDR1 MDHEN, CDR2 SYDVKM. Between the trimmed V and J ends, which lost 6 bases and 2 bases, there was a span of 19 bases. The CDR3 length is 16 residues. The CDR3: CASSLYWDPEQETQYF. The CDR3, as DNA: TGTGCCAGCAGCCTATACTGGGACCCGGAACAAGAGACCCAGTACTTC. Drawing the rest from reference TRBV28 and TRBJ2-5, the complete variable domain is DVKVTQSSRYLVKRTGEKVFLECVQDMDHENMFWYRQDPGLGLRLIYFSYDVKMKEKGDIPEGYSVSREKKERFSLILESASTNQTSMYLCASSLYWDPEQETQYFGPGTRLLVL.

This clonotype was seen more than once but under ten times. Here the CDR3 DNA reads TGTGCCAGCAGTGATATTAGTTCCCTTCTCGGGTATGGCTACACCTTC. The encoded protein is CASSDISSLLGYGYTF. The V gene is TRBV6-1, the J gene TRBJ1-2, with D unresolved. This CDR3 comprises 16 residues. Per the germline V gene, CDR1 is MNHNS and CDR2 is SASEGT. The V end was cut by 3 bases, the J end by 5 bases, with 19 bases between.

The rearrangement joins TRBV7-2 to TRBJ2-1; TRBD2 aligns across 8 bases. This CDR3 has 19 amino acids. In germline, CDR1 is SGHTA, CDR2 FQGNSA. V trimming: 1 base; J trimming: 2 bases; junction bases outside the gene matches: 13. The CDR3 sequence is CASSLGTSPFGDTYNEQFF. The CDR3 nucleotides are TGTGCCAGCAGCTTAGGGACTAGCCCCTTCGGGGATACCTACAATGAGCAGTTCTTC.

The sample holds a few counts of this clonotype. The chain joins TRBV7-2 to TRBJ2-3, with 8 positions matching TRBD2. The CDR3 has 17 residues. Germline V gene lookup returns CDR1 SGHTA and CDR2 FQGNSA. The V and J ends lost 0 bases and 4 bases, in that order; junction bases with no gene match: 9. CDR3 coding DNA: TGTGCCAGCAGCTTAGCCCCCTTAGCGGGACGGGCAGATACGCAGTATTTT. It translates to CASSLAPLAGRADTQYF. The whole variable domain, filled in from reference TRBV7-2 and TRBJ2-3, reads GAGVSQSPSNKVTEKGKDVELRCDPISGHTALYWYRQSLGQGLEFLIYFQGNSAPDKSGLPSDRFSAERTGGSVSTLTIQRTQQEDSAVYLCASSLAPLAGRADTQYFGPGTRLTVL.

This clonotype was found once. The rearrangement uses TRBV7-9 and TRBJ2-3; TRBD2 agrees at 8 bases. The CDR3 consists of 16 residues. Trimming cost V 4 bases and J 3 bases; bases outside gene matches: 9. Germline V CDR1 and CDR2: SEHNR, FQNEAQ (reference sequence). DNA of the CDR3: TGTGCCAGCAGCTCCTTAGCGGGAAAGGAGACAGATACGCAGTATTTT. It encodes CASSSLAGKETDTQYF.

CDR3 sequence reads: CASTLDPGHRHPYSNQPQHF. The CDR3 coding sequence is TGTGCCAGCACATTAGACCCGGGACACCGGCATCCCTATAGCAATCAGCCCCAGCATTTT. V usage is TRBV6-4 and J usage is TRBJ1-5; tentatively, D is TRBD1 (6 bases). The CDR3 is 20 residues long. The V gene's germline CDR1 is MRHNA and CDR2 SNTAGT. V was pared by 7 bases and J by 0 bases, with 28 bases between.

A single count supports this clonotype. The chain employs TRBV6-5 and TRBJ2-3, with no clear D. Looked up from germline, CDR1 is MNHEY and CDR2 is SVGAGI. This CDR3 has 14 amino acids. V lost 4 bases to trimming and J lost 3 bases, with 11 bases between them. The CDR3 here is CASSSGDKTDTQYF. The CDR3 nucleotides read TGTGCCAGCAGTTCCGGTGACAAAACAGATACGCAGTATTTT.

The CDR3 is CASSTDGQETQYF. CDR3 in DNA: TGTGCCAGTAGTACCGACGGTCAAGAGACCCAGTACTTC. The chain is built from TRBV19 and TRBJ2-5; D call uncertain. The V and J ends lost 4 bases and 2 bases respectively, with 8 bases between them. The CDR3 contains 13 residues. CDR1 and CDR2 from the germline V gene are LNHDA and SQIVND (reference sequence).

The table lists this clonotype with a few counts. The chain has TRBV5-5 and TRBJ2-2; TRBD2 aligns across 9 bases. The CDR3 is 17 residues long. Germline V gives CDR1 SGHKS, CDR2 YYEKEE (reference sequence). J gave up 3 bases and V 4 bases, and 10 bases lay outside the gene matches. The CDR3 protein is CASSRKSGGRDTGELFF. The CDR3 bases are TGTGCCAGCAGCCGCAAAAGCGGGGGGCGAGACACCGGGGAGCTGTTTTTT.

CDR3 DNA sequence: TGTGCCACCTCGGTGGGGACAGATTACAATGAGCAGTTCTTC. This gives the protein CATSVGTDYNEQFF. The V call is TRBV28, the J call TRBJ2-1; 7 nucleotides line up with TRBD1. Trimming removed 10 bases from V and 4 bases from J; junction bases left unmatched: 10. The germline gives CDR1 MDHEN, CDR2 SYDVKM. The CDR3 spans 14 residues.

V usage is TRBV20-1 and J usage is TRBJ1-2; no clear D. This CDR3 region has 14 residues. Trimming pared 0 bases from V and 3 bases from J, leaving 11 bases between. Germline lookup yields CDR1 DFQATT and CDR2 SNEGSKA (reference sequence). CDR3 residues: CSAREAGTYYGYTF. Here the CDR3 DNA reads TGCAGTGCTAGAGAGGCAGGCACTTACTATGGCTACACCTTC.

This clonotype has a handful of counts. This chain connects TRBV6-1 to TRBJ1-2; D uncertain. The CDR3 totals 16 residues. CDR1 MNHNS and CDR2 SASEGT come from the germline V gene. V was shortened by 8 bases and J by 4 bases, with 23 bases between the two germline ends. CDR3 DNA: TGTGCCAGCCGGCCCACGGGTGCACCGGCGGGCTATGGCTACACCTTC. Encoded protein: CASRPTGAPAGYGYTF.

The J gene is TRBJ1-1, the V gene TRBV9, with no clear D. Trimming shortened V by 0 bases and J by 1 base, and 7 bases separated the two germline ends. This CDR3 contains 14 residues. The germline V gene encodes CDR1 SGDLS and CDR2 YYNGEE. CDR3 nucleotide sequence: TGTGCCAGCAGCGTAGCCGGATCGAACACTGAAGCTTTCTTT. Translating gives CASSVAGSNTEAFF.

This chain joins TRBV30 and TRBJ1-1; possibly TRBD1 for D (6 bases). The CDR3 has 16 residues. Trimming removed 1 base from V and 3 bases from J, with 18 bases in between. Germline CDR1 and CDR2: GTSNPN and SVGIG (reference sequence). CDR3 residues: CAWSAGLTGLDTEAFF. In DNA form, the CDR3 reads TGTGCCTGGAGTGCGGGACTTACAGGGTTAGACACTGAAGCTTTCTTT.

On this clonotype: A single base separates this from a much larger clone, so it may be a read error. The gene calls are TRBV19 and TRBJ1-1, with D possibly matching TRBD1 (6 bases). This CDR3 spans 13 amino acids. Per germline, CDR1 LNHDA and CDR2 SQIVND (reference sequence). The CDR3 DNA is TGTACCAGTAGCTTAAACAGGGAGACTGAAGCTTTCTTT. This translates into CTSSLNRETEAFF.

The chain joins TRBV5-1 to TRBJ1-1, with 8 bases lining up with TRBD1. This CDR3 spans 15 amino acids. Trimming at V came to 0 bases and at J to 5 bases, leaving 6 bases not matched to a gene. The V gene's germline CDR1 is SGHRS and CDR2 YFSETQ. The CDR3 is CASSLEPRTGTEAFF. The CDR3 DNA reads as TGCGCCAGCAGCTTGGAACCGCGGACAGGGACTGAAGCTTTCTTT.

The V and J genes are TRBV19 and TRBJ1-1; 8 nucleotides agree with TRBD1. V gave up 5 bases and J gave up 3 bases; unmatched junction bases: 11. CDR1 is LNHDA, CDR2 SQIVND, per germline (reference sequence). The CDR3 consists of 16 residues. The CDR3 is CASSEGQGRVYTEAFF. For the CDR3, the DNA is TGTGCCAGTAGTGAAGGACAGGGCCGGGTGTACACTGAAGCTTTCTTT.

The chain joins TRBV2 to TRBJ2-7; TRBD2 agrees at 12 bases. This CDR3 has 17 residues. Germline-derived CDR1 and CDR2 are SNHLY and FYNNEI. After removal of 0 bases from V and 7 bases from J, the junction contained 10 bases not matched to a gene. CDR3 nucleotide sequence: TGTGCCAGCAGTGAAGCGCTTACGGCTAGCGGGAGGGTAGAGCAGTACTTC. Translating gives CASSEALTASGRVEQYF.

This clonotype was detected only a few times. CDR3 DNA: TGTGCCAGCAGACGCAAGACTAGCCAATCCCCCCAAGAGACCCAGTACTTC. It yields the protein CASRRKTSQSPQETQYF. The chain employs TRBV6-2 or TRBV6-3 and TRBJ2-5; 7 nucleotides line up with TRBD2. The length of the CDR3 is 17 residues. Per the germline V gene, CDR1 is MNHEY and CDR2 is SVGEGT. V dropped 6 bases and J dropped 1; count of bases not matched to a gene: 14.

This rearrangement joins TRBV6-1 to TRBJ1-2; D is possibly TRBD1 (5 bases). The V end lost 11 bases, the J end lost 0 bases, and 16 bases lay between the germline ends. The V gene's germline CDR1 is MNHNS and CDR2 SASEGT. The length of the CDR3 is 14 residues. CDR3 sequence: CAAGGAATNYGYTF. CDR3 nucleotides: TGTGCCGCGGGCGGGGCGGCTACTAACTATGGCTACACCTTC.

In this sample, this clonotype turned up a few times. The chain uses TRBV20-1 and TRBJ2-3; D is perhaps TRBD2 (5 bases). Germline loops: CDR1 DFQATT, CDR2 SNEGSKA (reference sequence). V gave up 5 bases and J gave up 0 bases, with 15 bases separating them. The CDR3 covers 15 residues. The CDR3 here is CSAFSTPGSTDTQYF. In DNA form, the CDR3 reads TGCAGTGCTTTTAGCACCCCGGGGAGCACAGATACGCAGTATTTT.

The rearrangement links TRBV7-9 to TRBJ2-4; TRBD1 matches 8 bases. Germline V CDR1 and CDR2: SEHNR, FQNEAQ (reference sequence). The CDR3 contains 14 residues. The V segment lost 5 bases and the J segment 5 bases; nucleotides outside the gene matches: 5. The CDR3 sequence: CASSTRGPENIQYF. CDR3 sequence (DNA): TGTGCCAGCAGCACCAGGGGGCCCGAAAACATTCAGTACTTC.

The chain couples TRBV20-1 to TRBJ1-5, with 8 bases lining up with TRBD1. The germline V gene encodes CDR1 DFQATT and CDR2 SNEGSKA (reference sequence). The CDR3 sequence is 13 residues long. J was trimmed by 5 bases and V by 6 bases; bases with no gene match: 6. The CDR3, as DNA: TGCAGTGCCCTGACAGGGGCGGATCAGCCCCAGCATTTT. Encoded protein: CSALTGADQPQHF.

The V call is TRBV20-1, the J call TRBJ1-2; possibly TRBD1 for D (5 bases). CDR1 DFQATT and CDR2 SNEGSKA come from the germline V gene (reference sequence). V lost 6 bases to trimming and J lost 7 bases, with 12 bases between them. The CDR3 spans 11 residues. This CDR3 is CSAAIDSGYTF. The CDR3 DNA follows: TGCAGTGCCGCGATAGACAGTGGCTACACCTTC.